This T cell receptor (beta chain) originates from a study of Ad26.COV2.S vaccination and SARS-CoV-2 variants. The wider study: Recipients of Ad26.COV2.S got it intramuscularly, once or twice 56 days apart. Study-wide results and limits: People given the vaccine had a wider spike-specific TCR breadth than placebo recipients did.

Concerning this clone itself: Its specificity is not known.

Treatment denoted: around 19 received Ad26.COV2.S at low or high dose, single or two shots; several received placebo; per-sample allocation not given. Sampling was performed 63 days after the first vaccine or placebo injection. The protocol was immunoSEQ multiplex PCR, while the TCRdb copy is restricted to in-frame clones and leaves out a portion. The sample contains about 320,000 clones, 86% of which appear only once. This TCR was sampled from a person aged 18-65 years who received the Ad26.COV2.S COVID-19 vaccine or a placebo. This specimen was peripheral blood, taken in a trial of Ad26.COV2.S vaccine versus placebo.

CDR3 loop: CATSRDTRPDYGYTF. CDR3 nucleotides: TGTGCCACCAGCAGAGATACCAGGCCTGACTATGGCTACACCTTC. The chain links TRBV15 to TRBJ1-2, with unresolved D. The germline gives CDR1 LNHNV, CDR2 YYDKDF (reference sequence). V was shortened by 0 bases and J by 3 bases, with 11 bases between the two germline ends. There are 15 residues in the CDR3.